Presented here are 5 T cell receptor beta chains from one specimen sequenced in a study of shared clonotypes between healthy human individuals. Profiled with immunoSEQ multiplex PCR; TCRdb holds only in-frame clones, not every one. The sample includes around 980,000 clones, about 80% of them seen just once. Sequencing was performed on memory CD4+ T cells from PBMCs. Subset noted: CD45RA-negative fraction. The receptors shown here come from a young man in good health. Some clones in this sample may be carry-over from other donors' samples.

About this clone: In the same sample, other DNA sequences code for this CDR3. The V call is TRBV18, the J call TRBJ1-2; D is possibly TRBD1 (5 bases). The CDR3 sequence is 15 residues long. Germline V gene data show CDR1 as KGHSH and CDR2 as LQKENI. V was clipped by 3 bases and J by 2 bases, with 13 bases between them. Written as DNA, the CDR3 is TGTGCCAGCTCACCCTCATGGCAGGGAAACTATGGCTACACCTTC. It is translated as CASSPSWQGNYGYTF.

The V call is TRBV7-9, the J call TRBJ1-1; possible D gene TRBD1, 6 bases. The CDR3 extends over 13 amino acids. CDR1 is SEHNR, CDR2 FQNEAQ, per germline (reference sequence). V gave up 3 bases and J gave up 6 bases, with 11 bases separating them. CDR3 sequence: CASSLETGSEAFF. The CDR3 DNA reads TGTGCCAGCAGCTTGGAAACAGGGTCTGAAGCTTTCTTT.

The chain carries TRBV11-1 and TRBJ2-1; TRBD2 might be the D (6 bases). Looked up from germline, CDR1 is SGHAT and CDR2 is FQDESV (reference sequence). Trimming cost V 5 bases and J 3 bases, with 14 bases left between them. CDR3 size: 15 residues. The CDR3 protein is CASSDLGLFYNEQFF. Here the CDR3 DNA reads TGTGCCAGCAGCGACCTGGGACTTTTCTACAATGAGCAGTTCTTC.

The chain employs TRBV28 and TRBJ2-5; 10 positions agree with TRBD1. V was clipped by 4 bases and J by 2 bases; unmatched bases: 7. CDR3 length: 16 residues. The V gene's germline CDR1 is MDHEN and CDR2 SYDVKM. The CDR3 DNA reads as TGTGCCAGCAGTTCCACCGGGACAGGGGTTCAAGAGACCCAGTACTTC. It specifies CASSSTGTGVQETQYF.

The chain couples TRBV4-1 to TRBJ1-1; D might be TRBD1 (5 bases). The length of the CDR3 is 12 residues. Trimming took 1 base from V and 6 from J, leaving 6 bases between them. Germline V gene data show CDR1 as MGHRA and CDR2 as YSYEKL. The CDR3 loop is CASSQVGAEAFF. The CDR3 region has the DNA TGCGCCAGCAGCCAAGTGGGGGCTGAAGCTTTCTTT.